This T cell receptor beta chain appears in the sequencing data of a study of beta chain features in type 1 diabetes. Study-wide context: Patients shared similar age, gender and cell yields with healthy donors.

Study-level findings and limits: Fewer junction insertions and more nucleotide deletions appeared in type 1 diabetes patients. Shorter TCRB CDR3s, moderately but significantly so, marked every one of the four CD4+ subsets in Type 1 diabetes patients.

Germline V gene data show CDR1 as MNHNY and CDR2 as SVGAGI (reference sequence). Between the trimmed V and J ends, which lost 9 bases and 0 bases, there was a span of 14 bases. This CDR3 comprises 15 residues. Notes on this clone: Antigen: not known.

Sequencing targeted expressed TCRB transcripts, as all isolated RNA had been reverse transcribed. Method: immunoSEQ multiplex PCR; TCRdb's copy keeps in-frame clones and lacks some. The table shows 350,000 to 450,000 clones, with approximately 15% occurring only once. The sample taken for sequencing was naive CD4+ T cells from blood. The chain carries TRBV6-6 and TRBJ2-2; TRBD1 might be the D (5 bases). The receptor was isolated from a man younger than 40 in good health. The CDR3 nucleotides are TGTGCCAGACGACCCCAGGGAACGAACACCGGGGAGCTGTTTTTT. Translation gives CARRPQGTNTGELFF.